Below, one TCR beta chain is given with its context. This sample is part of a study of shared clonotypes between healthy human individuals. In the study overall: CD8 memory received one plate per donor, CD8 naive two, CD4 memory three and CD4 naive three.

This CDR3 is built from 17 residues. With V trimmed by 0 bases and J by 4 bases, 4 bases remained unmatched. In germline, CDR1 is SGHRS, CDR2 YFSETQ. Measured with immunoSEQ multiplex PCR; TCRdb has only the in-frame clones, and not every one. The sample records approximately 2.4 million clones, approximately 94% being singletons. This clonotype originated in a man between 18 and 35 years old in good health. The source material was naive CD4+ T cells sorted from blood. Subset indicated: CD45RA+ positively selected. This chain uses TRBV5-1 with TRBJ2-3; 14 bases line up with TRBD2. In nucleotides, the CDR3 is TGCGCCAGCAGCTTGGCCCGACTAGCGGGGGGGCCAGATACGCAGTATTTT. It encodes CASSLARLAGGPDTQYF.